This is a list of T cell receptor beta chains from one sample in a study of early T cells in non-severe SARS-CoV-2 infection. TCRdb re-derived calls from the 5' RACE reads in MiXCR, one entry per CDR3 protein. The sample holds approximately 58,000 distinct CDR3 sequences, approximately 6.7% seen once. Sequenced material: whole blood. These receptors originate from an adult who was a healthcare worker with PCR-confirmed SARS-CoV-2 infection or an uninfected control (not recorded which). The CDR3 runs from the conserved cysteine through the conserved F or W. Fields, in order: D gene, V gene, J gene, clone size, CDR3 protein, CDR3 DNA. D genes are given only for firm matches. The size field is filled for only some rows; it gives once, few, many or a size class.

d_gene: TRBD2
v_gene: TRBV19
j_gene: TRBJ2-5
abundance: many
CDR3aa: CASRGLAGYQETQYF
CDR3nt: TGTGCCAGTAGGGGACTAGCGGGATACCAAGAGACCCAGTACTTC

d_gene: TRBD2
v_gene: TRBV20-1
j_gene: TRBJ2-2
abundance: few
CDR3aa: CSARDMRRTSEATGELFF
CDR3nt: TGCAGTGCTAGAGATATGAGGCGTACTAGCGAGGCCACCGGGGAGCTGTTTTTT

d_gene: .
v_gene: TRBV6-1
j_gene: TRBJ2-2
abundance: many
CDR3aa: CASSPFGTANTGELFF
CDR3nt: TGTGCCAGCAGCCCTTTCGGTACCGCGAACACCGGGGAGCTGTTTTTT

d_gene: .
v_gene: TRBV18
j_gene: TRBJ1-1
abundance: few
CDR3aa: CASSPPGTVTEAFF
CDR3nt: TGTGCCAGCTCACCACCGGGAACAGTCACTGAAGCTTTCTTT

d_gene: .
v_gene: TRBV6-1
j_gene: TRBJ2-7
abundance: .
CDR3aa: CASKLGGNSYEQYF
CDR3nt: TGTGCCAGCAAATTGGGCGGCAACTCCTACGAGCAGTACTTC

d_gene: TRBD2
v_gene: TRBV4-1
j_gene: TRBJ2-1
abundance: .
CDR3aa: CASSQDRSGGSYNEQFF
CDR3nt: TGCGCCAGCAGCCAAGATCGCAGCGGGGGCTCCTACAATGAGCAGTTCTTC

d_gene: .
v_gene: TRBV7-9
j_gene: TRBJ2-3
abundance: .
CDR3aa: CASTPDLSTDTQYF
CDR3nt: TGTGCCAGCACACCCGACCTAAGCACAGATACGCAGTATTTT

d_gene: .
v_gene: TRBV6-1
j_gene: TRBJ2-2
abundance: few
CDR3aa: CASTPVGEVLSGELFF
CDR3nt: TGTGCCAGCACCCCTGTAGGAGAAGTGCTGTCCGGGGAGCTGTTTTTT

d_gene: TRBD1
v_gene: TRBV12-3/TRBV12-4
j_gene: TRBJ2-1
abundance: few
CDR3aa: CASSLPRGYSYNEQFF
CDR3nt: TGTGCCAGCAGTTTACCCAGGGGGTATTCCTACAATGAGCAGTTCTTC

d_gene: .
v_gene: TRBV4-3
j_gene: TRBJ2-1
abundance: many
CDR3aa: CTSSQEPPGQLTYNEQFF
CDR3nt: TGCACCAGCAGCCAAGAGCCCCCCGGACAGTTGACCTACAATGAGCAGTTCTTC

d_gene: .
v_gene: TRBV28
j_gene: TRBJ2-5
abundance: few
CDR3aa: CASSSPPPGRPSGETQYF
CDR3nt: TGTGCCAGCAGTTCACCGCCCCCGGGACGGCCATCCGGGGAGACCCAGTACTTC

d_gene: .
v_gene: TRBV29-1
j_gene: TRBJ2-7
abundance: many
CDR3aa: CSVGRARLLSEQYF
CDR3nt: TGCAGCGTTGGCCGGGCGCGCCTCCTTAGCGAGCAGTACTTC

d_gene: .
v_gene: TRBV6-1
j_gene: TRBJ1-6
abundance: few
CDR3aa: CASSEVSGTDYNSPLHF
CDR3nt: TGTGCCAGCAGTGAAGTCTCCGGAACCGACTATAATTCACCCCTCCACTTT

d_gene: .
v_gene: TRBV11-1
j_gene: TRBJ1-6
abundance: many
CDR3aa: CASSPLRNSPLHF
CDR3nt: TGTGCCAGCAGCCCACTCCGGAATTCACCCCTCCACTTT

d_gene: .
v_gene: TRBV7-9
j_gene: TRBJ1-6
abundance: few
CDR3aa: CASSRIRESPLHF
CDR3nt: TGTGCCAGCAGCCGAATCAGGGAATCACCCCTCCACTTT

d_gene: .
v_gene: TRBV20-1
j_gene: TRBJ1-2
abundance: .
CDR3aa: CSARAEVPGYTF
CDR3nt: TGCAGTGCTAGAGCGGAGGTTCCTGGCTACACCTTC

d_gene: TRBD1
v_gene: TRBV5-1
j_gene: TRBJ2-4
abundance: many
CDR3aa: CASSLVGTEAKNIQYF
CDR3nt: TGCGCCAGCAGCTTGGTCGGGACAGAGGCCAAAAACATTCAGTACTTC

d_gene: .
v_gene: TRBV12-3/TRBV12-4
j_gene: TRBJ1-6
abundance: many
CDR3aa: CASRGQPNSPLHF
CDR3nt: TGTGCCAGCAGAGGACAGCCGAATTCACCCCTCCACTTT

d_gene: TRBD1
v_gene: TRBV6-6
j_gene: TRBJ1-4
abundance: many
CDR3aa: CASSQNRGFLNEKLFF
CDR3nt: TGTGCCAGCAGTCAAAACAGGGGTTTCCTTAATGAAAAACTGTTTTTT

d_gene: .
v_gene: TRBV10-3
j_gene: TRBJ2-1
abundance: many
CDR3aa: CAIRRTAGLNEQFF
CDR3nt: TGTGCCATCAGGAGGACTGCCGGCCTCAATGAGCAGTTCTTC

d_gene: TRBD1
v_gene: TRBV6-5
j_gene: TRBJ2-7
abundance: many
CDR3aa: CASRRTGEGEQYF
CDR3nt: TGTGCCAGCAGGCGGACAGGGGAGGGCGAGCAGTACTTC

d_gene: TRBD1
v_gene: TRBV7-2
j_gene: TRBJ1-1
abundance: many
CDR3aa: CASSSRTGGIMNTEAFF
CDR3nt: TGTGCCAGCAGCTCGCGGACAGGGGGCATCATGAACACTGAAGCTTTCTTT

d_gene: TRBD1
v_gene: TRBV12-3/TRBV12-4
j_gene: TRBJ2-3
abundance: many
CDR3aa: CASSYGQGTTDTQYF
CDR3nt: TGTGCCAGCAGTTACGGACAGGGAACGACAGATACGCAGTATTTT

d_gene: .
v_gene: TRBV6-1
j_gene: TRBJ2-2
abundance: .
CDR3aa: CASSPGPNTGELFF
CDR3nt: TGTGCCAGCAGCCCAGGACCAAACACCGGGGAGCTGTTTTTT

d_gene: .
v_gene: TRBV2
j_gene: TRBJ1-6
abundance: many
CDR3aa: CASSLQGVRSPLHF
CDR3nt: TGTGCCAGCAGTCTGCAGGGAGTAAGGTCACCCCTCCACTTT

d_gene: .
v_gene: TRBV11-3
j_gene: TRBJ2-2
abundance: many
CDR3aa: CASSFDVTGELFF
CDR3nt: TGTGCCAGCAGCTTCGACGTTACCGGGGAGCTGTTTTTT

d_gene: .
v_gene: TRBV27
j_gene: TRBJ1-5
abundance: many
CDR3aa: CASSLEKGDSRKQPQHF
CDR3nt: TGTGCCAGCAGTTTAGAGAAGGGCGACAGTAGAAAACAGCCCCAGCATTTT

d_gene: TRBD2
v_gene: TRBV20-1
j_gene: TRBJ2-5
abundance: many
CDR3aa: CSARDLLAGGPETQYF
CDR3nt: TGCAGTGCTAGAGATTTACTAGCGGGGGGGCCGGAGACCCAGTACTTC

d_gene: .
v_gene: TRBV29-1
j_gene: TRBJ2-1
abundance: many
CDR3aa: CSVEDPGGRFNEQFF
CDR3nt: TGCAGCGTTGAAGACCCCGGGGGTCGGTTCAATGAGCAGTTCTTC

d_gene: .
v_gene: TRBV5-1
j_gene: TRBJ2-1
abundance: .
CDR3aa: CASSSPGYNEQFF
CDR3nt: TGCGCCAGCAGCTCCCCGGGTTACAATGAGCAGTTCTTC

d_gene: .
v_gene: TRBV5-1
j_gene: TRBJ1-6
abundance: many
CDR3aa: CASSPGTGSSYNSPLHF
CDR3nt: TGCGCCAGCAGCCCAGGTACAGGGAGCTCCTATAATTCACCCCTCCACTTT

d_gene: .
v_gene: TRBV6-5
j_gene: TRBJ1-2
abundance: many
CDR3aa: CASSSLKTGTIGYTF
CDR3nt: TGTGCCAGCAGTTCGCTCAAGACAGGAACTATTGGCTACACCTTC